These T cell receptor beta chains were read from a single sample in a study of shared clonotypes between healthy human individuals. The protocol was immunoSEQ multiplex PCR, while the TCRdb copy is restricted to in-frame clones and leaves out a portion. Here the sample spans millions of clones, roughly 96% being singletons. Sequenced input: naive CD4+ T cells sorted from blood. The receptors originated from a man younger than 35 in good health. Both conserved end residues are part of each CDR3. Each record gives: D gene, J gene, V gene, CDR3 protein, CDR3 DNA. The D gene is left open where the match is weak.

TRBD1,TRBJ2-3,TRBV7-2,CASSLAGQGITDTQYF,TGTGCCAGCAGCTTAGCAGGACAGGGGATAACAGATACGCAGTATTTT
NA,TRBJ2-7,TRBV7-9,CASSLNIAEQYF,TGTGCCAGCAGCCTAAATATAGCCGAGCAGTACTTC
NA,TRBJ2-7,TRBV28,CASSLVRSYEQYF,TGTGCCAGCAGTTTAGTCAGGAGCTACGAGCAGTACTTC
NA,TRBJ1-2,TRBV7-8,CASSPYGGEGYGYTF,TGTGCCAGCAGTCCATATGGGGGCGAGGGCTATGGCTACACCTTC
TRBD1,TRBJ1-5,TRBV2,CASSVGQGNQPQHF,TGTGCCAGCAGTGTAGGACAGGGGAATCAGCCCCAGCATTTT
NA,TRBJ2-1,TRBV27,CASSLYVRGNEQFF,TGTGCCAGCAGCTTATACGTGCGGGGCAATGAGCAGTTCTTC
NA,TRBJ1-5,TRBV7-2,CASSLGTVQPQHF,TGTGCCAGCAGCTTAGGGACAGTTCAGCCCCAGCATTTT
NA,TRBJ1-6,TRBV9,CASSVGTGTSPLHF,TGTGCCAGCAGCGTCGGGACGGGGACTTCACCCCTCCACTTT
NA,TRBJ2-2,TRBV6-1,CASRLGPGELFF,TGTGCCAGCAGATTAGGGCCCGGGGAGCTGTTTTTT
TRBD1,TRBJ1-6,TRBV15,CATRGGLGRGDSPLHF,TGTGCCACCAGAGGGGGCCTGGGACGGGGTGATTCACCCCTCCACTTT
NA,TRBJ2-3,TRBV9,CASSPRNTDTQYF,TGTGCCAGCAGCCCCCGGAACACAGATACGCAGTATTTT